The entry below gives a single T cell receptor beta chain sequence along with its context. Its antigen is currently unknown. This specimen belongs to a study of blood T cells in healthy people across ages. Study findings and constraints: Per million T cells, the diversity of TCR beta decreased roughly linearly as age advanced. Naive and antigen-experienced cells were not separated, limiting conclusive comparison.

It was with a sample-barcoded 5' primer and a J-beta primer mix that a second PCR of about 6 to 11 cycles was run. Template switching added a 12-random-nucleotide identifier to every cDNA molecule. A single record per CDR3 protein comes from TCRdb applying MiXCR to the 5' RACE reads. The table has 550,000 to 750,000 distinct CDR3 sequences, roughly 21% seen once; the top ten hold roughly 3.6%. Sample donors were healthy Caucasian individuals that came from Russia, aged about 6 to 100. Germline assignment: CDR1 DFQATT and CDR2 SNEGSKA (reference sequence). The CDR3 extends over 13 amino acids. Trimming stripped 4 bases from V and 11 bases from J, with 20 bases between.

The TCR sequence derives from a man in his 70s in good health. Sequenced input: blood. This sequence joins TRBV20-1 and TRBJ2-5, with D possibly TRBD2 on 6 matching bases. The CDR3 DNA is TGCAGTGCTACCCGGACGGACGCACGGGAGCAGTACTTC. It translates to CSATRTDAREQYF.